One and the same sample provided the 2 T cell receptor beta chains below, sequenced in a study of cytomegalovirus exposure and HLA in healthy donors. Vbeta (60) and Jbeta (13) primers were used in the PCR. The data were produced by immunoSEQ multiplex PCR, yet TCRdb's version contains in-frame clones alone and is incomplete. Counted here are roughly 120,000 clones, roughly 70% occurring once; the ten biggest clones make up more than 3.5%. The specimen sequenced was PBMCs. These receptors were obtained from a woman aged 35 to 49 in good health and CMV-seropositive.

This chain joins TRBV27 and TRBJ2-6, with 8 bases identical to TRBD1. The CDR3 covers 16 residues. The germline V gene encodes CDR1 MNHEY and CDR2 SMNVEV (reference sequence). The trim removed 4 bases at V and 0 bases at J, leaving 2 bases unmatched. This chain's CDR3 is CASSWTGTSGANVLTF. In DNA form, the CDR3 reads TGTGCCAGCAGTTGGACAGGGACCTCTGGGGCCAACGTCCTGACTTTC.

The genes are TRBV5-1 and TRBJ2-5, with D possibly being TRBD1 (6 bases). CDR1 SGHRS and CDR2 YFSETQ come from the germline V gene. V shed 4 bases and J shed 2 bases, with 12 bases lying between them. The CDR3 contains 14 residues. The DNA for the CDR3 is TGCGCCAGCAGCGCCAGGGGATCGCAAGAGACCCAGTACTTC. As protein: CASSARGSQETQYF.